A selection of T cell receptor beta chains follows, all from one sample in a study of tumor-infiltrating lymphocytes in localized non-small cell lung cancer. This table comes from immunoSEQ multiplex PCR, and its TCRdb copy is limited to in-frame clones, with some not included. The profile shows some 14,000 clones, approximately 74% of them singletons. Sequencing was done on a sample of uninvolved lung tissue not adjacent to the tumor. These receptors all stem from a human donor with non-small cell lung cancer. CDR3s include the opening cysteine and the closing phenylalanine or tryptophan. D genes are given only for firm matches. For some rows the clone size is stated as once, few or many, or as a class when expanded; others skip it.

v_call: TRBV6-1; d_call: TRBD1; clone_size: NA; j_call: TRBJ2-7; cdr3_nt: TGTGCCAGCAGTGAAGCGAATGCCGGGACAGTCGGCTTC; cdr3_aa: CASSEANAGTVGF
v_call: TRBV28; d_call: TRBD2; clone_size: NA; j_call: TRBJ2-7; cdr3_nt: TGTGCCAGCAGTTTCTTTGCGGGGGTCGTCTACGAGCAGTACTTC; cdr3_aa: CASSFFAGVVYEQYF
v_call: TRBV4-1; d_call: NA; clone_size: once; j_call: TRBJ2-7; cdr3_nt: TGCGCCAGCAGCCAAGAATGCAGGGGATACTACGAGCAGTACTTC; cdr3_aa: CASSQECRGYYEQYF
v_call: TRBV28; d_call: NA; clone_size: few; j_call: TRBJ1-5; cdr3_nt: TGTGCCAGCAGTACGGGCAGCCAGCCCCAGCATTTT; cdr3_aa: CASSTGSQPQHF
v_call: TRBV19; d_call: NA; clone_size: NA; j_call: TRBJ2-3; cdr3_nt: TGTGCCAGTAGTACGAGACAGGTTCGGACAGATACGCAGTATTTT; cdr3_aa: CASSTRQVRTDTQYF
v_call: TRBV19; d_call: TRBD2; clone_size: NA; j_call: TRBJ2-7; cdr3_nt: TGTGCCAGTAAGCGGGAACTAGCGGGAGTCCACGAGCAGTACTTC; cdr3_aa: CASKRELAGVHEQYF
v_call: TRBV6-1; d_call: TRBD1; clone_size: NA; j_call: TRBJ1-4; cdr3_nt: TGTGCCAGCAGTGAAGCGTCCGGGACAGGGTGGGAAAAACTGTTTTTT; cdr3_aa: CASSEASGTGWEKLFF
v_call: TRBV7-2; d_call: NA; clone_size: NA; j_call: TRBJ1-1; cdr3_nt: TGTGCCAGCAGACTTGGACGGAGGAACACTGAAGCTTTCTTT; cdr3_aa: CASRLGRRNTEAFF
v_call: TRBV30; d_call: TRBD1; clone_size: NA; j_call: TRBJ1-6; cdr3_nt: TGTGCCTGGAGTGTAGGGGCAGGGGGTAATTCACCCCTCCACTTT; cdr3_aa: CAWSVGAGGNSPLHF
v_call: TRBV6-5; d_call: NA; clone_size: NA; j_call: TRBJ2-5; cdr3_nt: TGTGCCAGCAGTTCCTTTCAGGGGACCCAGTACTTC; cdr3_aa: CASSSFQGTQYF
v_call: TRBV7-2; d_call: NA; clone_size: NA; j_call: TRBJ2-7; cdr3_nt: TGTGCCAGCAGCCCGCTCGGCGAGCAGTACTTC; cdr3_aa: CASSPLGEQYF
v_call: TRBV30; d_call: NA; clone_size: NA; j_call: TRBJ2-5; cdr3_nt: TGTGCCTGGAGTGGAGGCTCCGCGACACCGGTCCAAGAGACCCAGTACTTC; cdr3_aa: CAWSGGSATPVQETQYF
v_call: TRBV5-1; d_call: TRBD1; clone_size: medium-sized; j_call: TRBJ2-3; cdr3_nt: TGCGCCAGCAGCCTATCAGGGGGCCGGAGCACAGATACGCAGTATTTT; cdr3_aa: CASSLSGGRSTDTQYF